The TCR beta chain under discussion was sequenced for a study of T cell responses to AZD1222 COVID-19 vaccine. Regarding the study as a whole: CD4 TCRs associated with vaccination spanned spike, dominating at 160-218 and 743-854. An increase in Spike-specific TCR breadth and depth was observed after two AZD1222 doses.

Germline V lookup: CDR1 SGHNT, CDR2 YYREEE (reference sequence). The CDR3 has 16 amino acids. V lost 6 bases, J lost 5 bases, and 11 bases stayed unmatched. Assay used: immunoSEQ multiplex PCR; TCRdb lists only in-frame clones, some missing. Seen here are about 110,000 clones, 88% observed once, and the top ten hold approximately 10%. On this clone: Its antigen is not identified.

The rearrangement links TRBV5-4 to TRBJ2-1; 10 bases agree with TRBD2. The receptor's source is an adult in good health. The material was peripheral blood, obtained on day 0 of AZD1222 vaccination. The CDR3 sequence is CASNQAGLAGDNEQFF. As DNA, the CDR3 is TGTGCCAGCAACCAAGCAGGGCTAGCGGGGGACAATGAGCAGTTCTTC.